A single sample is the source of the 25 T cell receptor beta chains below, sequenced in a study of identical twins. TCRdb redid the calling of the 5' RACE reads with MiXCR, one entry per CDR3 protein. The sample shows about 530,000 distinct CDR3 sequences, approximately 20% of them seen only once. These same records also appear under a second study, on yellow fever vaccine responses in identical twins.

Source material: CD4+ T cells sorted from blood. Receptors were obtained from a woman aged 18-29 years in good health.

Ten or more counts support this clonotype. V and J are TRBV2 and TRBJ2-5, with 9 positions matching TRBD2. The CDR3 extends over 13 amino acids. Losses at the gene ends were 6 bases for V and 1 base for J; bases not matched to a gene: 0. Germline lookup yields CDR1 SNHLY and CDR2 FYNNEI. The CDR3 nucleotides read TGTGCCAGCAGGACTAGCGGCCAAGAGACCCAGTACTTC. Its translation: CASRTSGQETQYF.

This rearrangement joins TRBV7-8 to TRBJ1-5, with D tentatively TRBD1 (5 bases). Trimming removed 5 bases from V and 6 bases from J, with 14 bases in between. The CDR3 is 14 residues long. Germline V CDR1 and CDR2: SGHVS, FQNEAQ. The CDR3 spells CASSQMTEGQPQHF. The CDR3 DNA sequence: TGTGCCAGCAGCCAAATGACAGAGGGTCAGCCCCAGCATTTT.

This clonotype was seen a few times. An end of the junction differs from the germline gene, which may be a read error. This rearrangement joins TRBV3-1 to TRBJ1-5, with a tentative D call TRBD1 (5 bases). Germline V gives CDR1 LGHDT, CDR2 YNNKEL (reference sequence). The CDR3 consists of 18 residues. CDR3 DNA: TGTACCAGCAGCCAACTAGGATCCGGGGCAGTGAAGGATCAGCCCCAGCATTTT. Its protein is CTSSQLGSGAVKDQPQHF.

This clonotype was seen only a few times. The chain has TRBV6-2 or TRBV6-3 and TRBJ2-3, with a weak D call TRBD1 (8 bases). Germline values: CDR1 MNHEY, CDR2 SVGEGT. The CDR3 spans 16 residues. V was cut by 2 bases and J by 3 bases, with 15 bases left in between. The CDR3 DNA reads TGTGCCAGCAGTTACGGGGGGGACAGGCGGACAGATACGCAGTATTTT. As protein: CASSYGGDRRTDTQYF.

The rearrangement joins TRBV18 to TRBJ1-6; 7 bases line up with TRBD1. This CDR3 has 17 amino acids. CDR1 KGHSH and CDR2 LQKENI come from the germline V gene. Losses at the gene ends were 1 base for V and 8 bases for J; bases not matched to a gene: 11. CDR3 nucleotides: TGTGCCAGCTCACCACGGGCCACAGGGGAGTCATATTCACCCCTCCACTTT. This translates into CASSPRATGESYSPLHF.

The chain combines TRBV20-1 with TRBJ1-1; D remains ambiguous. The V gene's germline CDR1 is DFQATT and CDR2 SNEGSKA (reference sequence). Trimming removed 1 base from V and 1 base from J, with 7 bases in between. The CDR3 runs 13 residues. CDR3 sequence reads: CSARGVPNTEAFF. The CDR3 DNA follows: TGCAGTGCTAGAGGGGTCCCGAACACTGAAGCTTTCTTT.

This chain links TRBV5-1 with TRBJ1-1, with D uncertain. The length of the CDR3 is 14 residues. Germline V gives CDR1 SGHRS, CDR2 YFSETQ. V was clipped by 0 bases and J by 4 bases, with 10 bases between them. The CDR3 protein is CASSLENWGTEAFF. The CDR3 coding sequence is TGCGCCAGCAGCTTGGAAAATTGGGGCACTGAAGCTTTCTTT.

This chain uses TRBV10-3 with TRBJ1-2; D may be TRBD1 (5 bases). The V end was cut by 7 bases, the J end by 5 bases, with 11 bases between. The germline gives CDR1 ENHRY, CDR2 SYGVKD. The CDR3 totals 12 residues. CDR3 sequence: CAIMGDGYGYTF. Written as DNA, the CDR3 is TGTGCCATCATGGGGGACGGATATGGCTACACCTTC.

The chain recombines TRBV6-1 with TRBJ2-4; 7 bases are shared with TRBD1. Germline-derived CDR1 and CDR2 are MNHNS and SASEGT. The CDR3 runs 14 residues. V trimming: 6 bases; J trimming: 3 bases; junction bases outside the gene matches: 5. The CDR3: CASSRDSSKNIQYF. CDR3 DNA: TGTGCCAGCAGCCGGGACAGCAGCAAAAACATTCAGTACTTC.

This clonotype was seen a few times. V is TRBV20-1 and J is TRBJ2-3; tentative D call: TRBD2 (6 bases). Trimming took off 2 bases at V and 0 bases at J, with 15 bases between the two ends. The V gene's germline CDR1 is DFQATT and CDR2 SNEGSKA (reference sequence). The CDR3 is made up of 16 amino acids. The CDR3 DNA reads TGCAGTGCTAGACTAAGACTAGAATCTAGCACAGATACGCAGTATTTT. It specifies CSARLRLESSTDTQYF.

The rearrangement joins TRBV20-1 to TRBJ2-5; tentatively, D is TRBD2 (6 bases). V was clipped by 6 bases and J by 5 bases, with 13 bases between them. This CDR3 comprises 12 residues. CDR1 is DFQATT and CDR2 is SNEGSKA in the germline V gene (reference sequence). CDR3 bases: TGCAGTGCCTCCCCAGGGAGGGAGACCCAGTACTTC. Its protein is CSASPGRETQYF.

This clonotype was recorded a few times. The chain joins TRBV2 to TRBJ2-2; no definite D call. V was cut by 6 bases and J by 0 bases, with 11 bases left in between. The germline V gene has CDR1 SNHLY and CDR2 FYNNEI. The CDR3 covers 15 residues. The CDR3 protein is CASRGSPSNTGELFF. DNA of the CDR3: TGTGCCAGCAGGGGGTCCCCTTCGAACACCGGGGAGCTGTTTTTT.

This clonotype was counted between two and nine times. V gene TRBV29-1 combines with J gene TRBJ1-1; 7 nucleotides line up with TRBD1. Germline values: CDR1 SQVTM, CDR2 ANQGSEA. The CDR3 is made up of 13 amino acids. V dropped 3 bases and J dropped 4; count of bases not matched to a gene: 5. CDR3 bases: TGCAGCGTTGACGGAGGGGGCGGCACTGAAGCTTTCTTT. This sequence encodes CSVDGGGGTEAFF.

The genes are TRBV15 and TRBJ2-1, with 12 bases that match TRBD2. The germline CDR1 and CDR2 sequences are LNHNV and YYDKDF (reference sequence). V shed 5 bases, J shed 8 bases, and the junction held 13 bases outside the gene matches. The CDR3 extends over 17 amino acids. The CDR3 loop reads CATSLPLASGRGYEQFF. Written as DNA, the CDR3 is TGTGCCACCAGCCTACCCCTCGCTAGCGGGAGGGGATATGAGCAGTTCTTC.

This clonotype has only a few counts. V gene TRBV12-3 or TRBV12-4 combines with J gene TRBJ1-2; D uncertain. The CDR3 has 15 amino acids. Trimming took 2 bases from V and 2 from J, leaving 12 bases between them. The CDR3 DNA sequence: TGTGCCAGCAGTTTACTGGGGTTTGGCAACTATGGCTACACCTTC. Residues: CASSLLGFGNYGYTF.

This clonotype has just a few counts. The chain employs TRBV7-3 and TRBJ2-1; 9 nucleotides match TRBD2. Unmatched junction bases numbered 1, after V lost 1 base and J lost 0 bases. The germline CDR1 and CDR2 sequences are SGHTA and FQGTGA. The CDR3 contains 16 residues. The CDR3 here is CASSLISGSSYNEQFF. The CDR3 DNA sequence: TGTGCCAGCAGCTTAATTAGCGGGAGCTCCTACAATGAGCAGTTCTTC.

This clonotype has only one observation. The CDR3 coding sequence is TGTGCCATCAGTGAGTTTAGCGGGAGTGCACATGAGCAGTTCTTC. Its translation is CAISEFSGSAHEQFF. The rearrangement joins TRBV10-3 to TRBJ2-1, with 9 bases matching TRBD2. The ends lost 1 base at V and 8 bases at J; junction bases unmatched: 6. CDR3 size: 15 residues. Germline V lookup: CDR1 ENHRY, CDR2 SYGVKD.

The J gene is TRBJ1-5, the V gene TRBV20-1; 7 positions match TRBD1. The trim removed 3 bases at V and 6 bases at J, leaving 11 bases unmatched. CDR1 is DFQATT and CDR2 is SNEGSKA in the germline V gene (reference sequence). The CDR3 consists of 15 residues. CDR3 sequence: CSARDFQGVIQPQHF. CDR3 DNA sequence: TGCAGTGCTAGGGATTTCCAGGGGGTTATTCAGCCCCAGCATTTT.

The chain carries TRBV7-9 and TRBJ2-3; weak D call: TRBD2 (6 bases). Trimming pared 1 base from V and 5 bases from J, leaving 19 bases between. Germline-derived CDR1 and CDR2 are SEHNR and FQNEAQ (reference sequence). The CDR3 is 17 amino acids. CDR3 loop: CASSLVLLGGERDTQYF. The DNA for the CDR3 is TGTGCCAGCAGCTTAGTGTTATTAGGCGGGGAGAGAGATACGCAGTATTTT.

The sample holds a few counts of this clonotype. CDR3 region: CASSLKREKYNEQFF. The CDR3 DNA is TGTGCCAGCAGCTTAAAGCGGGAGAAATACAATGAGCAGTTCTTC. The chain carries TRBV7-9 and TRBJ2-1; TRBD2 matches 8 bases. With 2 bases clipped from V and 4 bases from J, the junction kept 4 bases outside the gene matches. The CDR3 contains 15 residues. Germline loops: CDR1 SEHNR, CDR2 FQNEAQ (reference sequence).

The sample holds a few counts of this clonotype. The chain carries TRBV20-1 and TRBJ2-2; 10 bases map to TRBD2. The CDR3 length is 17 residues. The V gene end was trimmed by 4 bases and the J gene end by 4 bases; junction bases not matched to a gene: 12. Looked up from germline, CDR1 is DFQATT and CDR2 is SNEGSKA (reference sequence). The CDR3 spells CSAKELAGKGGTGELFF. The CDR3, as DNA: TGCAGTGCTAAAGAACTAGCGGGAAAGGGCGGCACCGGGGAGCTGTTTTTT.

The chain couples TRBV12-3 or TRBV12-4 to TRBJ2-3; 7 nucleotides align to TRBD2. The length of the CDR3 is 16 residues. J was trimmed by 2 bases and V by 6 bases; bases with no gene match: 11. The CDR3 bases are TGTGCCAGCAGCACCCCCTCGCGGGGGTACACAGATACGCAGTATTTT. It encodes CASSTPSRGYTDTQYF.

The gene calls are TRBV6-1 and TRBJ1-5; D gene unclear. In germline, CDR1 is MNHNS, CDR2 SASEGT. The CDR3 loop spans 12 amino acids. V was clipped by 1 base and J by 9 bases, with 7 bases between them. CDR3 DNA sequence: TGTGCCAGCAGTGAAGTATCAGGGCCCCAGCATTTT. Translation gives CASSEVSGPQHF.

This clonotype has only a few counts. This chain links TRBV2 with TRBJ2-4, with 14 bases lining up with TRBD2. CDR3 length: 14 residues. Germline CDR1 reads SNHLY; CDR2 reads FYNNEI. Trimming cost V 6 bases and J 12 bases; bases outside gene matches: 7. CDR3 DNA sequence: TGTGCCAGCAGCGAGCGGACTAGCGGGGGGACTCAGTACTTC. Residues: CASSERTSGGTQYF.

This clonotype has more than one count but fewer than ten. The chain uses TRBV25-1 and TRBJ2-5; D tentatively fits TRBD1 or TRBD2 (5 bases each). The germline gives CDR1 MGHDK, CDR2 SYGVNS. The CDR3 sequence is 16 residues long. V lost 3 bases and J 0 bases, leaving 14 bases between the germline ends. In nucleotides, the CDR3 is TGTGCCAGCAGTGATCGGGGCAGCTGGTACCAAGAGACCCAGTACTTC. This codes for CASSDRGSWYQETQYF.